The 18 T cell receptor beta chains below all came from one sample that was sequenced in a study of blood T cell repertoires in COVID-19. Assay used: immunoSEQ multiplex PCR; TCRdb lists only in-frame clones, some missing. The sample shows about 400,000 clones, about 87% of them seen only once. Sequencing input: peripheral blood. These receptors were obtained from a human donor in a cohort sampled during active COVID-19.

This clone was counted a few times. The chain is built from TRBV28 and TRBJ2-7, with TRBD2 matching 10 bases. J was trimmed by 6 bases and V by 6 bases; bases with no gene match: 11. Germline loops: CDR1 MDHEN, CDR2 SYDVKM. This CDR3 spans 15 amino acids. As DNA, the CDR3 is TGTGCCAGCAGCATGACTAGCGGGCGGGCTAGCGAGCAGTACTTC. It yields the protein CASSMTSGRASEQYF.

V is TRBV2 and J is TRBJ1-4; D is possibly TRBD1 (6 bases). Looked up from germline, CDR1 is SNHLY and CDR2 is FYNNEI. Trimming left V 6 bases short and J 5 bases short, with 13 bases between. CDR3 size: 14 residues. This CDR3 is CASRPTGSNEKLFF. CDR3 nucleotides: TGTGCCAGCAGACCGACAGGTTCGAATGAAAAACTGTTTTTT.

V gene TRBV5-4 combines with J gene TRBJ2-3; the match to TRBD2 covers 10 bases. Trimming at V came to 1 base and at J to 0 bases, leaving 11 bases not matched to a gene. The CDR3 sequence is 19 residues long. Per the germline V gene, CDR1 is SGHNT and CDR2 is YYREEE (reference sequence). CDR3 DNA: TGTGCCAGCAGCTTGATGGGGATAGCGGGAGGTTCTAGCACAGATACGCAGTATTTT. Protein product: CASSLMGIAGGSSTDTQYF.

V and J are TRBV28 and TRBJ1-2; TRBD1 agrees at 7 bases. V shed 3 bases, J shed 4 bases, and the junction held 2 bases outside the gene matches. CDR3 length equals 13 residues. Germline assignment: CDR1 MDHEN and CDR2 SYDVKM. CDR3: CASSLGQTYGYTF. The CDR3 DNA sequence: TGTGCCAGCAGTTTGGGACAGACCTATGGCTACACCTTC.

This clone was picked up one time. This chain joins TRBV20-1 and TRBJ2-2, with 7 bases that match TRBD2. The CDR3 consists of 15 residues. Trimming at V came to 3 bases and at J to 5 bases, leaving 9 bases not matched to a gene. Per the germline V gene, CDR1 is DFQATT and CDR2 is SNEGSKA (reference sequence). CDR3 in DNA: TGCAGTGCTAGTTCCGGGGGTAGCGGGACCGGGGAGCTGTTTTTT. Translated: CSASSGGSGTGELFF.

CDR3 coding DNA: TGTGCCAGCAGCTTAGATCAGAGCACAGATACGCAGTATTTT. As protein: CASSLDQSTDTQYF. The rearrangement links TRBV11-3 to TRBJ2-3, with D unresolved. From germline, CDR1 is SGHNT and CDR2 YENEEA. This CDR3 is built from 14 residues. V shed 0 bases and J shed 0 bases, with 4 bases lying between them.

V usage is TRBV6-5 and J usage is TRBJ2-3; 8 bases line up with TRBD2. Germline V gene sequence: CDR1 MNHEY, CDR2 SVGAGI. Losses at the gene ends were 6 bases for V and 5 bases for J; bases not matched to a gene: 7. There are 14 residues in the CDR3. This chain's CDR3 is CASSPSREGDTQYF. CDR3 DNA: TGTGCCAGCAGCCCCTCTCGGGAGGGAGATACGCAGTATTTT.

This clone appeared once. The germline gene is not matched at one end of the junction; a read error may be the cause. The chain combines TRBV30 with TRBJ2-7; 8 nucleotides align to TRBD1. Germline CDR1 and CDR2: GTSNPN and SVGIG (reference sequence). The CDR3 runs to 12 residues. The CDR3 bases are TGTGCCTGGACCATAACGGACAGGGAGCTGTACTTC. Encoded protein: CAWTITDRELYF. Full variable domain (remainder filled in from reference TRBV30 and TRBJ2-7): SQTIHQWPATLVQPVGSPLSLECTVEGTSNPNLYWYRQAAGRGLQLLFYSVGIGQISSEVPQNLSASRPQDRQFILSSKKLLLSDSGFYLCAWTITDRELYFGPGTRLTVT.

The CDR3 bases are TGCGCCAGCAGCCAAGAAGTGCCTAGCGGGGGGGTCACAGATACGCAGTATTTT. Translated: CASSQEVPSGGVTDTQYF. J is TRBJ2-3 and V is TRBV4-1; 12 nucleotides line up with TRBD2. In germline, CDR1 is MGHRA, CDR2 YSYEKL. V trimming: 0 bases; J trimming: 2 bases; junction bases outside the gene matches: 6. The CDR3 length is 18 residues.

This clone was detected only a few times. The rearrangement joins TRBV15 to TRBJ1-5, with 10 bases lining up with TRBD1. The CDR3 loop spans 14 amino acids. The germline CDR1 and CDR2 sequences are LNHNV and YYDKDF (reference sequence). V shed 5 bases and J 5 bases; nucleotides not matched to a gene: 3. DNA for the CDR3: TGTGCCACCAGCCGGGACAGGGGTGATCAGCCCCAGCATTTT. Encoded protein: CATSRDRGDQPQHF. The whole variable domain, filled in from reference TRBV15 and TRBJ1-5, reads DAMVIQNPRYQVTQFGKPVTLSCSQTLNHNVMYWYQQKSSQAPKLLFHYYDKDFNNEADTPDNFQSRRPNTSFCFLDIRSPGLGDTAMYLCATSRDRGDQPQHFGDGTRLSIL.

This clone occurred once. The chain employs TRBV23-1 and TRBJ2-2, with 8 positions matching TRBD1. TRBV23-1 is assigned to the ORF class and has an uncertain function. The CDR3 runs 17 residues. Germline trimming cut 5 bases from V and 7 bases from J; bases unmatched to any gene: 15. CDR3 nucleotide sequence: TGCGCCAGCAGTGGTGACTGGACAGGGAAAATGAGCGGGGAGCTGTTTTTT. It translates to CASSGDWTGKMSGELFF.

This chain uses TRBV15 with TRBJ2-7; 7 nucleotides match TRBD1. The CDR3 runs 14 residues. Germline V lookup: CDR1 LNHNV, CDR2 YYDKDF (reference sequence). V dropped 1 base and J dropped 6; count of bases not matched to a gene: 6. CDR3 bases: TGTGCCACCAGCAGAGCGGCAGGGGGTGGCGAGCAGTACTTC. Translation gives CATSRAAGGGEQYF.

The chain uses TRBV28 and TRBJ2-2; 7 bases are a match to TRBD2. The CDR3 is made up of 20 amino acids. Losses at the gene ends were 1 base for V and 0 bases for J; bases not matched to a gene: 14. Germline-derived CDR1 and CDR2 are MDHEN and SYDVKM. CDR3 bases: TGTGCCAGCAGTTTATCGATCGGGCTAGCGGAGAACGCGAACACCGGGGAGCTGTTTTTT. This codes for CASSLSIGLAENANTGELFF.

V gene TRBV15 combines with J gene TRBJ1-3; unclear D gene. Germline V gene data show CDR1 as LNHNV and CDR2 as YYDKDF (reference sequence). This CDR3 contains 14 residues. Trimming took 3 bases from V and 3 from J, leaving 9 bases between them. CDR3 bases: TGTGCCACCAGCAGGGATCGGAGTGGAAACACCATATATTTT. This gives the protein CATSRDRSGNTIYF.

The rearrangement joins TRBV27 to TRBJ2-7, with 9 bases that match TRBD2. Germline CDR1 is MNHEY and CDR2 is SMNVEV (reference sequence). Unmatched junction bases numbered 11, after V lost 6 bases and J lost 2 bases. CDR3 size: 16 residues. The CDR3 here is CASRTIGLANTYEQYF. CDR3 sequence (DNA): TGTGCCAGCAGGACCATCGGACTAGCGAACACCTACGAGCAGTACTTC.

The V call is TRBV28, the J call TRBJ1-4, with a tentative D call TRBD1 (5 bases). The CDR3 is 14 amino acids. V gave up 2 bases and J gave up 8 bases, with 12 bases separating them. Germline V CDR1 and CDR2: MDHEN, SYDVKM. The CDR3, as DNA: TGTGCCAGCAGTTTAAGGGACTCCCTGGAAAAACTGTTTTTT. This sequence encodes CASSLRDSLEKLFF.

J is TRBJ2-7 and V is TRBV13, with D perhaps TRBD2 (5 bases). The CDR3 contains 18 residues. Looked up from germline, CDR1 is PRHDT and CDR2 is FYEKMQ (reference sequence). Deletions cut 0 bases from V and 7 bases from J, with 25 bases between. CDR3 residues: CASSLGRWGGRRTGEQYF. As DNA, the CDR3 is TGTGCCAGCAGCTTAGGAAGGTGGGGTGGCAGGCGGACGGGGGAGCAGTACTTC.

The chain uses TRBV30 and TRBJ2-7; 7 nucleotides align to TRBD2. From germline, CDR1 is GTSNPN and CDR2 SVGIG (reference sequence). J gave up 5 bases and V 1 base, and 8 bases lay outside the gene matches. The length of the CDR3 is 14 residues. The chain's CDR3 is CAWSAWTRINEQYF. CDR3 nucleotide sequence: TGTGCCTGGAGTGCCTGGACTAGAATCAACGAGCAGTACTTC.